The 28 T cell receptor beta chains below come from one sample, sequenced in a study of T cells in Graves' hyperthyroidism and ophthalmopathy. The CDR3 regions of TCR beta were amplified from RNA transcripts. The TCR CDR3 first-round RT-PCR relied on the HTBI primer set. TCRdb re-derived calls from the multiplex PCR reads in MiXCR, one entry per CDR3 protein. The sample contains about 360,000 distinct CDR3 sequences, 13% of which appear only once. Sequenced material: blood. These receptors all stem from a woman under 30 with Graves' hyperthyroidism.

This clonotype has a count of ten or more. V is TRBV20-1 and J is TRBJ2-1; tentative D call: TRBD2 (5 bases). The V end lost 7 bases, the J end lost 3 bases, and 10 bases lay between the germline ends. CDR3 length equals 12 residues. Looked up from germline, CDR1 is DFQATT and CDR2 is SNEGSKA (reference sequence). Here the CDR3 DNA reads TGCAGTGGAGGGCAGATCTACAATGAGCAGTTCTTC. This gives the protein CSGGQIYNEQFF.

This clonotype was seen many times. The J gene is TRBJ2-7, the V gene TRBV10-2; D is unresolved. There are 13 residues in the CDR3. The germline V gene has CDR1 WSHSY and CDR2 SAAADI. Trimming shortened V by 11 bases and J by 0 bases, and 14 bases separated the two germline ends. CDR3 sequence reads: CAARSFGSYEQYF. The CDR3, as DNA: TGCGCCGCCAGATCCTTTGGCTCCTACGAGCAGTACTTC.

This clonotype was seen repeatedly, ten times or more. The chain combines TRBV7-2 with TRBJ1-1, with D perhaps TRBD1 (5 bases). Germline V lookup: CDR1 SGHTA, CDR2 FQGNSA. This CDR3 has 12 amino acids. Trimming cost V 5 bases and J 10 bases, with 14 bases left between them. The CDR3 loop reads CASSLDGATAFF. As DNA, the CDR3 is TGTGCCAGCAGCCTCGACGGGGCAACAGCTTTCTTT. The full variable domain, in which reference TRBV7-2 and TRBJ1-1 provide the parts outside the CDR3, is GAGVSQSPSNKVTEKGKDVELRCDPISGHTALYWYRQSLGQGLEFLIYFQGNSAPDKSGLPSDRFSAERTGGSVSTLTIQRTQQEDSAVYLCASSLDGATAFFGQGTRLTVV.

This clonotype has ten or more counts. The V and J genes are TRBV18 and TRBJ1-1; 8 bases align to TRBD1. This CDR3 contains 16 residues. The germline gives CDR1 KGHSH, CDR2 LQKENI. With V trimmed by 5 bases and J by 1 base, 9 bases remained unmatched. The CDR3 is CASSSKAGTGNTEAFF. Here the CDR3 DNA reads TGTGCCAGCTCATCAAAAGCCGGGACAGGGAACACTGAAGCTTTCTTT.

In its sample, this clonotype was seen once. V gene TRBV7-3 combines with J gene TRBJ1-1; 11 nucleotides align to TRBD1. The CDR3 is made up of 16 amino acids. V lost 5 bases to trimming and J lost 5 bases; unmatched junction nucleotides: 10. Germline V gene lookup returns CDR1 SGHTA and CDR2 FQGTGA. The CDR3 DNA reads as TGTGCCAGCAGCCTAAGCGGACAGGGGGCCGAAACTGAAGCTTTCTTT. Amino acid sequence: CASSLSGQGAETEAFF.

The sample holds many counts of this clonotype. This rearrangement joins TRBV7-2 to TRBJ2-2; TRBD2 agrees at 10 bases. The J segment lost 0 bases and the V segment lost 2 bases, leaving 9 bases of the junction unmatched. This CDR3 is built from 19 residues. Germline V lookup: CDR1 SGHTA, CDR2 FQGNSA. The CDR3 DNA follows: TGTGCCAGCAGCTTAAAAATAGTAGCGGGAGGATCGAACACCGGGGAGCTGTTTTTT. Encoded protein: CASSLKIVAGGSNTGELFF.

The chain couples TRBV5-6 to TRBJ1-4; the D is unclear. From germline, CDR1 is SGHDT and CDR2 YYEEEE. CDR3 length equals 14 residues. Trimming stripped 3 bases from V and 8 bases from J, with 14 bases between. In DNA form, the CDR3 reads TGTGCCAGCAGCTCCGGACTGAGCTGGGAAAAACTGTTTTTT. Protein sequence: CASSSGLSWEKLFF.

This clonotype has at least ten counts. V gene TRBV6-2 or TRBV6-3 combines with J gene TRBJ2-7; D might be TRBD1 or TRBD2, each matching 5 bases. V lost 7 bases, J lost 0 bases, and 13 bases lay in between. The CDR3 totals 14 residues. Germline V gives CDR1 MNHEY, CDR2 SVGEGT. Here the CDR3 reads CASMWDPNSYEQYF. CDR3 DNA: TGTGCCAGCATGTGGGACCCAAACTCCTACGAGCAGTACTTC.

This clonotype was counted ten times or more. The junction departs from germline at one end; a sequencing error may be responsible. This chain connects TRBV5-1 to TRBJ1-2; D perhaps matches TRBD1 (5 bases). The CDR3 is 12 residues long. Germline V gives CDR1 SGHRS, CDR2 YFSETQ. The CDR3 DNA reads as TGTGCCAGCAGTTTGAGGGGCTATGGCTACACCTTC. This encodes CASSLRGYGYTF.

This chain links TRBV7-2 with TRBJ1-2, with D unclear. CDR3 length: 14 amino acids. CDR1 SGHTA and CDR2 FQGNSA come from the germline V gene. V dropped 0 bases and J dropped 2 bases, with 7 bases sitting between them. The CDR3 sequence: CASSLAYGNYGYTF. CDR3 in DNA: TGTGCCAGCAGCTTAGCATACGGAAACTATGGCTACACCTTC.

There are a few counts of this clonotype. This rearrangement joins TRBV14 to TRBJ2-2; 8 bases map to TRBD1. Germline-derived CDR1 and CDR2 are SGHDN and FVKESK. Trimming cost V 0 bases and J 2 bases; bases outside gene matches: 5. The CDR3 runs 17 residues. The CDR3 region is CASSQDLQGVNTGELFF. The DNA for the CDR3 is TGTGCCAGCAGCCAAGATTTACAGGGGGTAAACACCGGGGAGCTGTTTTTT.

This clonotype was seen only a few times. The chain links TRBV6-1 to TRBJ1-4; 8 nucleotides align to TRBD1. V lost 6 bases to trimming and J lost 7 bases; unmatched junction nucleotides: 7. This CDR3 has 14 residues. Germline assignment: CDR1 MNHNS and CDR2 SASEGT. The CDR3 bases are TGTGCCAGCAGAACGACAGGGGTGCTTGAAAAACTGTTTTTT. Its translation is CASRTTGVLEKLFF.

CDR3 in amino acids: CAISARGLGYTF. CDR3 bases: TGTGCCATCTCTGCTAGGGGGCTTGGCTACACCTTC. V gene TRBV28 combines with J gene TRBJ1-2, with 7 bases that match TRBD1. CDR1 MDHEN and CDR2 SYDVKM come from the germline V gene. The CDR3 spans 12 residues. With 10 bases clipped from V and 7 bases from J, the junction kept 9 bases outside the gene matches.

This clonotype was detected many times. J is TRBJ1-2 and V is TRBV12-3 or TRBV12-4; D is unresolved. The V gene lost 6 bases and the J gene lost 5 bases, with 13 bases spanning the gap. This CDR3 has 13 residues. The CDR3 is CASSYLGGYGYTF. The CDR3 coding sequence is TGTGCCAGCAGCTATCTGGGAGGGTATGGCTACACCTTC.

The chain combines TRBV4-1 with TRBJ2-1; D is unclear. Germline lookup yields CDR1 MGHRA and CDR2 YSYEKL. The CDR3 is 16 residues long. V was cut by 0 bases and J by 1 base, with 10 bases left in between. CDR3 sequence (DNA): TGCGCCAGCAGCCAAGAGGGCAGAGGTTCCTACAATGAGCAGTTCTTC. The encoded protein is CASSQEGRGSYNEQFF.

This clonotype was counted ten times or more. The chain links TRBV28 to TRBJ2-5, with D possibly being TRBD1 or TRBD2 (5 bases each). Germline V CDR1 and CDR2: MDHEN, SYDVKM. CDR3 length: 15 amino acids. Trimming took 6 bases from V and 3 from J, leaving 17 bases between them. DNA for the CDR3: TGTGCCAGCAGGAAAACGGGGCTAGGGGAAGAGACCCAGTACTTC. Amino acids: CASRKTGLGEETQYF.

The chain has TRBV14 and TRBJ2-5, with D perhaps given as TRBD1 or TRBD2 (5 bases each). V was trimmed by 1 base and J by 5 bases, leaving 14 bases between them. CDR3 length equals 15 residues. Per the germline V gene, CDR1 is SGHDN and CDR2 is FVKESK. DNA for the CDR3: TGTGCCAGCAGCCAAGGGGTTCTGGGGACGGAGACCCAGTACTTC. Translated: CASSQGVLGTETQYF.

This clonotype occurred a few times. The J gene is TRBJ1-1, the V gene TRBV19, with D unresolved. CDR3 length equals 14 residues. Germline lookup yields CDR1 LNHDA and CDR2 SQIVND (reference sequence). The ends were cut back, 4 bases at V and 1 base at J, with 10 bases in the middle. The CDR3 sequence is CASSTALENTEAFF. CDR3 in DNA: TGTGCCAGTAGTACCGCCCTCGAGAACACTGAAGCTTTCTTT.

This clonotype was found many times. V usage is TRBV7-8 and J usage is TRBJ1-4, with D unclear. CDR1 is SGHVS and CDR2 is FQNEAQ in the germline V gene. The CDR3 extends over 15 amino acids. Trimming removed 2 bases at V and 4 bases at J, with 11 bases between. The CDR3 DNA reads TGTGCCAGCAGCTTAACGGGCAGAGTTAATGAAAAACTGTTTTTT. It specifies CASSLTGRVNEKLFF.

Concerning this clonotype: A read error may explain this, as a much larger clone is one base away. The chain joins TRBV19 to TRBJ1-5, with D possibly being TRBD1 (6 bases). V was pared by 2 bases and J by 2 bases, with 10 bases between. The CDR3 contains 15 residues. Germline CDR1 and CDR2: LNHDA and SQIVND (reference sequence). CDR3 DNA: TGTGCCAGTAGTATAAACAGACAGGGCAATCAGCCCCAGCATTTT. It specifies CASSINRQGNQPQHF.

Ten or more counts support this clonotype. V gene TRBV20-1 combines with J gene TRBJ2-2; the match to TRBD2 covers 8 bases. The CDR3 is 17 amino acids. In germline, CDR1 is DFQATT, CDR2 SNEGSKA (reference sequence). J was trimmed by 3 bases and V by 0 bases; bases with no gene match: 9. In nucleotides, the CDR3 is TGCAGTGCTAGAGAGAATAGCGGGGCTATCTACACCGGGGAGCTGTTTTTT. Protein product: CSARENSGAIYTGELFF.

This clonotype appeared many times. J is TRBJ2-7 and V is TRBV7-9, with TRBD2 identical over 8 bases. Unmatched junction bases numbered 1, after V lost 3 bases and J lost 3 bases. Germline CDR1 and CDR2: SEHNR and FQNEAQ (reference sequence). The CDR3 covers 13 residues. The CDR3 coding sequence is TGTGCCAGCAGCTTTCGGGAGGGCTACGAGCAGTACTTC. Encoded protein: CASSFREGYEQYF.

The genes are TRBV2 and TRBJ2-7; D perhaps matches TRBD1 (7 bases). This CDR3 has 13 residues. Germline V lookup: CDR1 SNHLY, CDR2 FYNNEI. V was clipped by 7 bases and J by 5 bases, with 15 bases between them. CDR3 residues: CASNAGQSHEQYF. CDR3 DNA: TGTGCCAGCAACGCGGGACAGTCCCACGAGCAGTACTTC.

About this clonotype itself: A much more abundant neighbour one base away suggests this may be a read error. The chain couples TRBV20-1 to TRBJ2-1; D remains unclear. The germline V gene has CDR1 DFQATT and CDR2 SNEGSKA (reference sequence). The CDR3 runs to 12 residues. CDR3 loop: CSALVLGNERFF. The CDR3 DNA reads TGCAGTGCTCTTGTCCTGGGGAATGAGCGGTTCTTC.

This clonotype has a count of ten or more. The V gene is TRBV5-1, the J gene TRBJ1-1, with 7 nucleotides matching TRBD1. The J segment lost 1 base and the V segment lost 8 bases, leaving 2 bases of the junction unmatched. This CDR3 is 12 amino acids long. CDR1 and CDR2 (germline): SGHRS, YFSETQ. CDR3 in amino acids: CASGDRNTEAFF. In nucleotides, the CDR3 is TGCGCCAGTGGGGACAGGAACACTGAAGCTTTCTTT.

Only a few counts were recorded for this clonotype. The gene calls are TRBV5-1 and TRBJ2-1, with D perhaps matching TRBD2 (5 bases). In germline, CDR1 is SGHRS, CDR2 YFSETQ. The CDR3 sequence is 11 residues long. The V end was cut by 2 bases, the J end by 12 bases, with 9 bases between. The CDR3 spells CASSLGSWQFF. The CDR3 DNA follows: TGCGCCAGCAGCTTAGGGAGTTGGCAGTTCTTC.

This chain connects TRBV3-1 to TRBJ2-5; TRBD2 agrees at 13 bases. J gave up 5 bases and V 4 bases, and 13 bases lay outside the gene matches. Germline V gene lookup returns CDR1 LGHDT and CDR2 YNNKEL (reference sequence). The CDR3 has 18 amino acids. The CDR3 reads CASSPDPGLAGIQETQYF. CDR3 sequence (DNA): TGTGCCAGCAGCCCCGACCCGGGACTAGCGGGAATTCAGGAGACCCAGTACTTC.

This clonotype turned up a few times. The chain is built from TRBV6-4 and TRBJ2-5, with 7 bases aligning to TRBD2. Losses at the gene ends were 7 bases for V and 1 base for J; bases not matched to a gene: 9. CDR1 is MRHNA, CDR2 SNTAGT, per germline. This CDR3 has 15 residues. CDR3 protein: CASKTSATLQETQYF. Here the CDR3 DNA reads TGTGCCAGCAAAACTAGCGCCACACTCCAAGAGACCCAGTACTTC.